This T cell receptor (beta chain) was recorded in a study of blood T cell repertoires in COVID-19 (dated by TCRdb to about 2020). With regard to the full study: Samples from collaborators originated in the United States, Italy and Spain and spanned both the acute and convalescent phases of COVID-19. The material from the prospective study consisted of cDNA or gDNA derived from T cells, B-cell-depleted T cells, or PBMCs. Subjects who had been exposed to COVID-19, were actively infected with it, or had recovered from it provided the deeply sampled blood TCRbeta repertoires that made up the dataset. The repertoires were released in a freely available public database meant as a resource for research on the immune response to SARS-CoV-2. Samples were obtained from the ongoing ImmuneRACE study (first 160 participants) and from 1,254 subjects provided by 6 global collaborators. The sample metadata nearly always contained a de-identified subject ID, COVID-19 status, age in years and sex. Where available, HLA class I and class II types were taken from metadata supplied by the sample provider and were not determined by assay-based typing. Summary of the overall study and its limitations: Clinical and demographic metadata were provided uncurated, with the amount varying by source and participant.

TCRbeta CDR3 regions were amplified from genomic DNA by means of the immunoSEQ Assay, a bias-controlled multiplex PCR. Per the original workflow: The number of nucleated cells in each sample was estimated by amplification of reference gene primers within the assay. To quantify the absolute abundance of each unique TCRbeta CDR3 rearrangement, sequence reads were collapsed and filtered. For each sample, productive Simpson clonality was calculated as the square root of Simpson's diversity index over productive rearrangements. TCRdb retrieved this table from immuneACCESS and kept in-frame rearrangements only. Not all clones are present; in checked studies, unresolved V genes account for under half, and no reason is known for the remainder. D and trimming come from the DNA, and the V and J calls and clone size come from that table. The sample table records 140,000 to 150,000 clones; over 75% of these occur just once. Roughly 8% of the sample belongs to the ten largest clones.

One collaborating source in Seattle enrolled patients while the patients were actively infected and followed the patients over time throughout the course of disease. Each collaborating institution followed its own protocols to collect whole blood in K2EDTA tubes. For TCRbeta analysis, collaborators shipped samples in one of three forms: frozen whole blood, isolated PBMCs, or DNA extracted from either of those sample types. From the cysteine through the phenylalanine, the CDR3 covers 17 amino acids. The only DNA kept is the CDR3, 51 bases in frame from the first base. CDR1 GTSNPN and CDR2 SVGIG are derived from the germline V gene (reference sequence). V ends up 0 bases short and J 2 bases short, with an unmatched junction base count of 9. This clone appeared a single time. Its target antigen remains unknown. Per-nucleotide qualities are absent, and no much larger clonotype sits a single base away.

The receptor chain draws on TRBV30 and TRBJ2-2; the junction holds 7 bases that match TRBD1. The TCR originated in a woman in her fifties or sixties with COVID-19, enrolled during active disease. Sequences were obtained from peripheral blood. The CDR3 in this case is CAWSVRKGAPNTGELFF. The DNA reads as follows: TGTGCCTGGAGTGTACGTAAGGGGGCGCCTAACACCGGGGAGCTGTTTTTT.